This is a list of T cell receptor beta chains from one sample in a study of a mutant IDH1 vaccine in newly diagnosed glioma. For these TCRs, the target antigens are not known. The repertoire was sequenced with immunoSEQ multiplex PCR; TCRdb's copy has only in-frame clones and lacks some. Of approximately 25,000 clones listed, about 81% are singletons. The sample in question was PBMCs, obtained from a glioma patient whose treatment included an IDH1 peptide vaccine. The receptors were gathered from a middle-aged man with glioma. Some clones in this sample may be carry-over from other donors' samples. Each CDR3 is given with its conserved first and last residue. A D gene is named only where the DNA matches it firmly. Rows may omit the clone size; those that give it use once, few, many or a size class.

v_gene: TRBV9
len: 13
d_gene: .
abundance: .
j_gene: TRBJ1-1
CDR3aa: CASSALLGTEAFF
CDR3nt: TGTGCCAGCAGCGCGCTACTTGGGACTGAAGCTTTCTTT

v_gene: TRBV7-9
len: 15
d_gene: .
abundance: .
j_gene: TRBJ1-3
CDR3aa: CASSLTGSSGNTIYF
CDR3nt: TGTGCCAGCAGCTTAACAGGGTCCTCTGGAAACACCATATATTTT

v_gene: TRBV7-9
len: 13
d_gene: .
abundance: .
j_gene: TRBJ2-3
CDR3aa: CASSPRGPDTQYF
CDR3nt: TGTGCCAGCAGCCCTCGGGGTCCAGATACGCAGTATTTT

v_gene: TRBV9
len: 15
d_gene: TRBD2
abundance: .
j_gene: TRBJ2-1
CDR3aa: CASSARLAGGNEQFF
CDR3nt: TGTGCCAGCAGCGCCCGACTAGCGGGGGGCAATGAGCAGTTCTTC

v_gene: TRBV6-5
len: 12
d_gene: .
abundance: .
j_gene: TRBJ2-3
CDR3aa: CASKAPGDTQYF
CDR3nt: TGTGCCAGCAAGGCTCCGGGAGATACGCAGTATTTT

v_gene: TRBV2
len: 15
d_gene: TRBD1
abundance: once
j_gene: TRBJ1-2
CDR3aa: CASSTGVLANYGYTF
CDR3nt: TGTGCCAGCAGTACAGGGGTTCTAGCTAACTATGGCTACACCTTC

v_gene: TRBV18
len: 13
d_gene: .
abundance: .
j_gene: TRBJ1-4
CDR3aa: CASSPPVSEKLFF
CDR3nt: TGTGCCAGCTCACCACCCGTTAGTGAAAAACTGTTTTTT

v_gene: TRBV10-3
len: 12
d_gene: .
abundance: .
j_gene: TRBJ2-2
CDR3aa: CATQRPFGELFF
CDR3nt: TGTGCCACTCAGCGGCCATTCGGGGAGCTGTTTTTT

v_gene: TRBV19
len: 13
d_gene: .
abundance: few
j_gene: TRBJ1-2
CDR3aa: CASSDREDDGYTF
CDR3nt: TGTGCCAGTAGTGACCGAGAGGACGATGGCTACACCTTC

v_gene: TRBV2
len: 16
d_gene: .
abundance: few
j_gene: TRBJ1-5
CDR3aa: CASSDSQGNSNQPQHF
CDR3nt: TGTGCCAGCAGTGATTCACAGGGTAATAGCAATCAGCCCCAGCATTTT

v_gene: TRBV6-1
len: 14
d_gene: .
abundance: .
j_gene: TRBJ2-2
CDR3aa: CASRRDGLTGELFF
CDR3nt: TGTGCCAGCAGGCGGGACGGCCTCACCGGGGAGCTGTTTTTT

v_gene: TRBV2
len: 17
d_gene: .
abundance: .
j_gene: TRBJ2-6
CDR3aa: CASRGGAAGTGANVLTF
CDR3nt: TGTGCCAGCAGGGGGGGGGCCGCAGGGACCGGGGCCAACGTCCTGACTTTC

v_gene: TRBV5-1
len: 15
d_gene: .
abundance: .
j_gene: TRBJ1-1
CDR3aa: CASSAMSTANTEAFF
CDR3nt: TGCGCCAGCAGCGCGATGTCCACGGCTAACACTGAAGCTTTCTTT

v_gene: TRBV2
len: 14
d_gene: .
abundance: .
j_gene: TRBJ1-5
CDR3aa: CASSGQRNNQPQHF
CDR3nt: TGTGCCAGCAGCGGACAGAGAAATAATCAGCCCCAGCATTTT

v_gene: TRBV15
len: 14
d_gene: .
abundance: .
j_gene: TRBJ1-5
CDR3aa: CATSRDGRDQPQHF
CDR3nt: TGTGCCACCAGCAGAGACGGGCGTGATCAGCCCCAGCATTTT

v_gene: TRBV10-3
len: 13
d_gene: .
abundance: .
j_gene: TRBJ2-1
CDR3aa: CAISEGLRNEQFF
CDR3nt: TGTGCCATCAGTGAGGGACTCCGCAATGAGCAGTTCTTC

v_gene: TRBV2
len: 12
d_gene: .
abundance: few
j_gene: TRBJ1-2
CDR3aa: CASSEGWQGYTF
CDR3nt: TGTGCCAGCAGCGAGGGGTGGCAGGGCTACACCTTC

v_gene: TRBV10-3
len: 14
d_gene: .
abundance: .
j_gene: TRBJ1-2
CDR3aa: CAISPGQDSYGYTF
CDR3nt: TGTGCCATCAGCCCTGGGCAGGACAGCTATGGCTACACCTTC

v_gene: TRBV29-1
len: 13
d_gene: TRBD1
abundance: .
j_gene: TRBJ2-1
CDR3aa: CSGSRAGGNEQFF
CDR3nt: TGCAGCGGGAGTCGGGCAGGGGGCAATGAGCAGTTCTTC

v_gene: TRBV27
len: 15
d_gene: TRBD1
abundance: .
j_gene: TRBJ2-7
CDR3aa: CASSRLTGGLSEQYF
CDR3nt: TGTGCCAGCAGTCGGTTGACAGGGGGCCTAAGTGAGCAGTACTTC

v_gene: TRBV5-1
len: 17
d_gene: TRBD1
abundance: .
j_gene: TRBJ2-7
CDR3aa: CASSLGIVGQGSHEQYF
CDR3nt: TGCGCCAGCAGCTTGGGCATCGTGGGACAGGGGAGTCACGAGCAGTACTTC

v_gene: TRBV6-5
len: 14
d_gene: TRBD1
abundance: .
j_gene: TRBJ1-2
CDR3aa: CASSLQGRNYGYTF
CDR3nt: TGTGCCAGCAGTTTACAGGGGCGGAACTATGGCTACACCTTC

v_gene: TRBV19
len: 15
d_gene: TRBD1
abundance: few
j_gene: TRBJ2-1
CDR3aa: CASSILGQGGNEQFF
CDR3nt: TGTGCCAGTAGTATATTGGGACAGGGGGGAAATGAGCAGTTCTTC

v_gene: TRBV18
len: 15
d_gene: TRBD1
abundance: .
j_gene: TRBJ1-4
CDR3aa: CASSRGTGENEKLFF
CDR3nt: TGTGCCAGCTCACGTGGGACAGGGGAAAATGAAAAACTGTTTTTT

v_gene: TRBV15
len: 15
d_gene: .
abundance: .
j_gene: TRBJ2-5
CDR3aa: CATSRGRTGSETQYF
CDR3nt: TGTGCCACCAGCAGGGGTCGTACAGGGTCAGAGACCCAGTACTTC

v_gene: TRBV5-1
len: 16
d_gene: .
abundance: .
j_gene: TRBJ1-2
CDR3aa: CASSLLEGLYNYGYTF
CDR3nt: TGCGCCAGCAGCCTCCTGGAGGGCCTTTATAACTATGGCTACACCTTC

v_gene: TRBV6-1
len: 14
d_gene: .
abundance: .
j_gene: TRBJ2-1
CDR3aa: CASSDRRGYNEQFF
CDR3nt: TGTGCCAGCAGTGATCGCCGGGGGTACAATGAGCAGTTCTTC

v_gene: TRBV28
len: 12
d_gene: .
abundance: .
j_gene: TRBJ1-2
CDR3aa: CASATGYYGYTF
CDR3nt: TGTGCCAGCGCCACAGGGTACTATGGCTACACCTTC

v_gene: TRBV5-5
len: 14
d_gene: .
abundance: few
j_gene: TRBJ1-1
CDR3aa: CASRIRGRNTEAFF
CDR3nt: TGTGCCAGCAGGATTCGGGGGAGAAACACTGAAGCTTTCTTT

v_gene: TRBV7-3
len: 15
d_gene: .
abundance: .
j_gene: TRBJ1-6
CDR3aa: CASSLRGGRNSPLHF
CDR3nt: TGTGCCAGCAGCTTAAGGGGGGGGAGAAATTCACCCCTCCACTTT

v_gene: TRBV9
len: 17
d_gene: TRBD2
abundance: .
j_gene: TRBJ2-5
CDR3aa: CASSEDRRLAGQETQYF
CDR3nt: TGTGCCAGCAGCGAGGATCGGAGACTAGCTGGGCAAGAGACCCAGTACTTC

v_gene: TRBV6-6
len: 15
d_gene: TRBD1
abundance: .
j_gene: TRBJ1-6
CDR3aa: CASSYSGQGGSPLHF
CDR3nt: TGTGCCAGCAGTTACTCTGGACAGGGAGGATCACCCCTCCACTTT

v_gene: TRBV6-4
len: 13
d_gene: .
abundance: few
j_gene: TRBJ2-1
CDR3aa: CASSDSGHNEQFF
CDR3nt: TGTGCCAGCAGTGACTCGGGGCACAATGAGCAGTTCTTC

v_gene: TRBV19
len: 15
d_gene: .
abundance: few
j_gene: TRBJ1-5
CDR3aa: CASTDLGWGNQPQHF
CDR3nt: TGTGCCAGTACCGATCTGGGATGGGGCAATCAGCCCCAGCATTTT

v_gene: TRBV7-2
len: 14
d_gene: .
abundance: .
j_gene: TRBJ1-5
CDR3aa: CASSLGGAGQPQHF
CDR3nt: TGTGCCAGCAGCTTAGGTGGGGCGGGTCAGCCCCAGCATTTT

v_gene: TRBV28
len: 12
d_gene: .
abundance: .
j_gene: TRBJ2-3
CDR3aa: CASSFSTNTQYF
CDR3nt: TGTGCCAGCAGTTTTAGCACAAATACGCAGTATTTT

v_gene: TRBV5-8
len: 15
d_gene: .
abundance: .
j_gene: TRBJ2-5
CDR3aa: CASSLEGVPFETQYF
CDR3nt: TGTGCCAGCAGCTTGGAGGGGGTGCCATTCGAGACCCAGTACTTC

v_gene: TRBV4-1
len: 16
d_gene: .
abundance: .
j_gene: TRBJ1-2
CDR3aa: CASSQVLGGINYGYTF
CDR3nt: TGCGCCAGCAGCCAAGTACTGGGGGGCATTAACTATGGCTACACCTTC

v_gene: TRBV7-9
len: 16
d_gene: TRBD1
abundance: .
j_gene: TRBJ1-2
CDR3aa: CASSLDWTGGIYGYTF
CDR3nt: TGTGCCAGCAGCTTAGATTGGACAGGGGGGATCTATGGCTACACCTTC

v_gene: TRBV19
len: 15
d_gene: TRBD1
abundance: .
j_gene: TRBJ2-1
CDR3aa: CASSSYRGSYNEQFF
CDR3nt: TGTGCCAGTAGTTCGTACAGGGGCTCCTACAATGAGCAGTTCTTC

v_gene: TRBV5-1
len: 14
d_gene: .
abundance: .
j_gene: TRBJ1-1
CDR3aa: CASRGSGRGTEAFF
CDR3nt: TGCGCCAGCAGGGGGTCGGGGAGGGGCACTGAAGCTTTCTTT

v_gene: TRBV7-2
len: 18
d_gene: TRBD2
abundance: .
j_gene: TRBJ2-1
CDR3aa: CASSRGLAGGRGYNEQFF
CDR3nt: TGTGCCAGCAGCCGGGGACTAGCGGGGGGCCGGGGTTACAATGAGCAGTTCTTC

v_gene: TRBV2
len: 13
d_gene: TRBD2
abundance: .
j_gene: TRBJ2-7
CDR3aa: CASSLAGRGEQYF
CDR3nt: TGTGCCAGCAGTTTAGCGGGGAGGGGTGAGCAGTACTTC

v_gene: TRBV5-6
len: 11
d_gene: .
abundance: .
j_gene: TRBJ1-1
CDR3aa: CASRGRTEAFF
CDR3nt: TGTGCCAGTAGGGGAAGGACTGAAGCTTTCTTT

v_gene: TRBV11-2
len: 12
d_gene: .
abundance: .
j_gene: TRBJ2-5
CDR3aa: CASASTWRTQYF
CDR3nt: TGTGCCAGCGCCTCCACCTGGCGAACCCAGTACTTC

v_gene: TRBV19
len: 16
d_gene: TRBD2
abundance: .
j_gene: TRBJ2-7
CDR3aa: CASSIGGELSSYEQYF
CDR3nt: TGTGCCAGTAGTATTGGGGGGGAATTAAGTTCCTACGAGCAGTACTTC

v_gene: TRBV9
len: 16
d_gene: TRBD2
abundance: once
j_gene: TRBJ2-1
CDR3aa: CASSVLLAGEDNEQFF
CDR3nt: TGTGCCAGCAGCGTCCTCCTAGCGGGGGAAGACAATGAGCAGTTCTTC

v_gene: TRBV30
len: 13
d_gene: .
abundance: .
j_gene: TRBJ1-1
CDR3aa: CAWQRGRNTEAFF
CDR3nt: TGTGCCTGGCAAAGGGGGAGGAACACTGAAGCTTTCTTT

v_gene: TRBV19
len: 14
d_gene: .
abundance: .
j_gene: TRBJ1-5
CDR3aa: CASSIDGGERPQHF
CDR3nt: TGTGCCAGTAGTATAGATGGAGGCGAGAGGCCCCAGCATTTT

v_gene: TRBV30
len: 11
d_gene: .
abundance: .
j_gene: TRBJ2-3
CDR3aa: CAWRVANTQYF
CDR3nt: TGTGCCTGGAGAGTAGCTAATACGCAGTATTTT

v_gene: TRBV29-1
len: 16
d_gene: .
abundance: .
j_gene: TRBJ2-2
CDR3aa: CSVQSFFGVATGELFF
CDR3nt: TGCAGCGTTCAATCATTTTTCGGGGTAGCGACCGGGGAGCTGTTTTTT